This is a list of T cell receptor beta chains from one sample in a study of blood T cell repertoires in COVID-19. Some clones are missing from TCRdb's copy, which holds only in-frame ones; the method was immunoSEQ multiplex PCR. The table has fewer than 300,000 clones, around 90% seen once. The sequenced sample consisted of peripheral blood. The receptor set was obtained from a woman aged 40 to 55 who had recovered from COVID-19. The CDR3 runs from the conserved cysteine through the conserved F or W. Fields, in order: CDR3 protein, CDR3 DNA, J gene, clone size, V gene, D gene. D genes are given only for firm matches. Rows may omit the clone size; those that give it use once, few, many or a size class.

CDR3 protein: CASSGSGPTYEQYF
CDR3 DNA: TGTGCCAGCAGCGGGAGCGGCCCTACCTACGAGCAGTACTTC
J gene: TRBJ2-7
clone size: .
V gene: TRBV5-4
D gene: .

CDR3 protein: CASSYSPSNEQFF
CDR3 DNA: TGTGCCAGCAGTTACTCTCCGTCGAATGAGCAGTTCTTC
J gene: TRBJ2-1
clone size: .
V gene: TRBV6-5
D gene: .

CDR3 protein: CASSYWGPGNEQFF
CDR3 DNA: TGTGCCAGCAGTTACTGGGGCCCCGGCAATGAGCAGTTCTTC
J gene: TRBJ2-1
clone size: .
V gene: TRBV6-2/TRBV6-3
D gene: .

CDR3 protein: CASSPGLPLQETQYF
CDR3 DNA: TGTGCCAGCAGCCCGGGACTACCCCTCCAAGAGACCCAGTACTTC
J gene: TRBJ2-5
clone size: .
V gene: TRBV3-1/TRBV3-2
D gene: TRBD2

CDR3 protein: CASSPGDRVTDTQYF
CDR3 DNA: TGTGCCAGTAGCCCCGGGGACAGAGTCACAGATACGCAGTATTTT
J gene: TRBJ2-3
clone size: once
V gene: TRBV19
D gene: TRBD1

CDR3 protein: CATSRDRGRGYGYTF
CDR3 DNA: TGTGCCACCAGCAGAGATAGGGGGAGGGGCTATGGCTACACCTTC
J gene: TRBJ1-2
clone size: .
V gene: TRBV15
D gene: .

CDR3 protein: CATGTGELFF
CDR3 DNA: TGTGCCACCGGGACAGGGGAGCTGTTTTTT
J gene: TRBJ2-2
clone size: .
V gene: TRBV24-1
D gene: .

CDR3 protein: CASSPRGGPSEKLFF
CDR3 DNA: TGTGCCAGCAGCCCCCGGGGAGGTCCATCGGAAAAACTGTTTTTT
J gene: TRBJ1-4
clone size: .
V gene: TRBV7-3
D gene: .

CDR3 protein: CANRDRGSNYGYTF
CDR3 DNA: TGTGCCAACCGGGACAGGGGATCCAACTATGGCTACACCTTC
J gene: TRBJ1-2
clone size: .
V gene: TRBV5-8
D gene: TRBD1

CDR3 protein: CASSSGGQPQHF
CDR3 DNA: TGTGCCAGCAGTTCTGGGGGGCAGCCCCAGCATTTT
J gene: TRBJ1-5
clone size: .
V gene: TRBV6-5
D gene: .